This entry describes one TCR beta chain. Which antigen it targets is not known. No quality values exist for individual bases; no much larger clone is one base distant. The CDR3 runs 15 residues from the cysteine to the phenylalanine. Only the CDR3 DNA stays, 45 bases, in frame from base 1. V and J are trimmed by 1 base and 7 bases, and the gene matches miss 7 bases of the junction. According to the germline V gene, CDR1 reads LGHNA and CDR2 reads YSLEER. The sample originates from a study of T cell changes during pregnancy in multiple sclerosis (dated by TCRdb to about 2019). The study in broad terms: The study examined how the T cell repertoire changed over the course of pregnancy in women with multiple sclerosis.

Receptors were amplified or captured by the immunoSEQ multiplex PCR assay. TCRdb stores this immuneACCESS table with in-frame sequences only. Part of the clones is absent; in the studies checked, under half of the shortfall reflects unresolved V genes, and no reason is known for the rest. The sample records 30,000 to 40,000 clones, 70% to 90% of which are singletons. The ten largest clones represent roughly 6.5% of the sample. This receptor was obtained from a female donor with multiple sclerosis, enrolled in a pregnancy study. The sample consisted of CD8+ T cells from peripheral blood mononuclear cells, taken in the second trimester of pregnancy. The rearrangement combines TRBV4-3 with TRBJ2-1; 7 central nucleotides agree with TRBD2. The DNA sequence is given as TGCGCCAGCAGCCAAGGGACGGGGAGGGCGAATGAGCAGTTCTTC. It codes for CASSQGTGRANEQFF.